This T cell receptor (beta chain) was obtained from a study of T cells after yellow fever vaccination. TCRdb re-derived calls from the 5' RACE reads in MiXCR, one entry per CDR3 protein. There are about 220,000 distinct CDR3 sequences in the sample; 2.5% to 3.5% occur only once, and 2.5% to 3.5% lies in the top ten. V lost 3 bases to trimming and J lost 5 bases, with 16 bases between them. There are 14 residues in the CDR3. Per the germline V gene, CDR1 is GTSNPN and CDR2 is SVGIG (reference sequence). This clonotype was found a few times. Sequencing used CD4+ T cells sorted from PBMCs, obtained 10 days after the yellow fever booster vaccination. This clonotype originated in a man younger than 35 who received the YFV17D yellow fever vaccine. V usage is TRBV30 and J usage is TRBJ2-5; D unclear. The CDR3 bases are TGTGCCTGGAGGGAGCCCGGGCTGAGGGAGACCCAGTACTTC. Translating it yields CAWREPGLRETQYF.